The T cell receptor (beta chain) described here comes from a study of cytomegalovirus exposure and HLA in healthy donors. The study, taken as a whole, reports: As confirmed in vitro, a few CMV-associated chains were specific for CMV antigens. According to a subsequent analysis, TCR clusters from the first cohort were inclined to appear together in the 110 or so validation repertoires. Most sequenced TCRs were rare (though some public TCRs occurred in many donors). It was reportedly the case that the classifier diagnosed cytomegalovirus status with high specificity and sensitivity.

Assay used: immunoSEQ multiplex PCR; TCRdb lists only in-frame clones, some missing. The sample gives some 170,000 clones, 65% to 90% of which show up once; 2% to 2.5% is in the top ten. Worth noting for this clone: What it binds is not known.

CDR3 size: 13 residues. V lost 3 bases and J 6 bases, leaving 12 bases between the germline ends. Germline V lookup: CDR1 SQVTM, CDR2 ANQGSEA. This TCR was recovered from a woman younger than 30 in good health and CMV-seronegative. The chain recombines TRBV29-1 with TRBJ1-5, with a tentative D call TRBD1 (5 bases). The sequencing sample was made of PBMCs. CDR3 sequence reads: CSVERGVGQPQHF. The DNA of the CDR3 is TGCAGCGTTGAGCGGGGGGTAGGTCAGCCCCAGCATTTT.